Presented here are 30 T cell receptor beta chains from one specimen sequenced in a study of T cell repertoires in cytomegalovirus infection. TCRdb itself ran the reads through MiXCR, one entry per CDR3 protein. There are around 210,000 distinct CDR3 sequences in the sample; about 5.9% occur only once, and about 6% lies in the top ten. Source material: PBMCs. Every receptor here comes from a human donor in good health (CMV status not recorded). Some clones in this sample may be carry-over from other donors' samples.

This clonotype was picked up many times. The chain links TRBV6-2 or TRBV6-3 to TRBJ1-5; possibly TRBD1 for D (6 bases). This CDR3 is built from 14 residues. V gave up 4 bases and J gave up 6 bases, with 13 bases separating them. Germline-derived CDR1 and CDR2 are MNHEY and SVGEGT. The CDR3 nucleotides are TGTGCCAGCAGTTCCATCGACAGGCCTCAGCCCCAGCATTTT. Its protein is CASSSIDRPQPQHF.

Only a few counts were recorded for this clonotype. The CDR3 sequence: CACKLLADNYEQYF. CDR3 DNA sequence: TGTGCCTGCAAGTTGTTAGCCGATAACTACGAGCAGTACTTC. The J gene is TRBJ2-7, the V gene TRBV30; no definite D call. The V end was cut by 6 bases, the J end by 3 bases, with 18 bases between. The CDR3 has 14 residues. Germline CDR1 and CDR2: GTSNPN and SVGIG (reference sequence).

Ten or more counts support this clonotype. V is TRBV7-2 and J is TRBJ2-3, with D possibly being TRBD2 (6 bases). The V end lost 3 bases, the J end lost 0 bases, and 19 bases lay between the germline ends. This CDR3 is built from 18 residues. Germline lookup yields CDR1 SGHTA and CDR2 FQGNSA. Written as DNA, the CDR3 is TGTGCCAGCAGCTTTTTTGCGGGAACGGGCTTCAGCACAGATACGCAGTATTTT. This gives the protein CASSFFAGTGFSTDTQYF. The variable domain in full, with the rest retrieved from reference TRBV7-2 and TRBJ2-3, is GAGVSQSPSNKVTEKGKDVELRCDPISGHTALYWYRQSLGQGLEFLIYFQGNSAPDKSGLPSDRFSAERTGGSVSTLTIQRTQQEDSAVYLCASSFFAGTGFSTDTQYFGPGTRLTVL.

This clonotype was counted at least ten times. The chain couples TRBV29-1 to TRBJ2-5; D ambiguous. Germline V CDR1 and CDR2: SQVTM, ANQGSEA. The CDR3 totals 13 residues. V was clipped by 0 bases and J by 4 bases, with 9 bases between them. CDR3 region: CSVEETGRETQYF. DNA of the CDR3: TGCAGCGTTGAAGAGACTGGAAGAGAGACCCAGTACTTC.

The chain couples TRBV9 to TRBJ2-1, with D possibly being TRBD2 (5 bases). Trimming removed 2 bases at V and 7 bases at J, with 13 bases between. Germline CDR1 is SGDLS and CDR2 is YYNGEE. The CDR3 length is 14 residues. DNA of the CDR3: TGTGCCAGCAGCGTTTCCAGAGTAGCGAATGAGCAGTTCTTC. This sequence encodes CASSVSRVANEQFF.

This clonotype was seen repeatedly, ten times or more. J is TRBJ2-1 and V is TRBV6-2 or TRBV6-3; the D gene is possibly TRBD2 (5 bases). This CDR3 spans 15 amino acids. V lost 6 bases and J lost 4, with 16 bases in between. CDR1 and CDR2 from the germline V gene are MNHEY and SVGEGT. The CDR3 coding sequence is TGTGCCAGCAGCCCGACCCGAGGGAGTTACAATGAGCAGTTCTTC. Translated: CASSPTRGSYNEQFF.

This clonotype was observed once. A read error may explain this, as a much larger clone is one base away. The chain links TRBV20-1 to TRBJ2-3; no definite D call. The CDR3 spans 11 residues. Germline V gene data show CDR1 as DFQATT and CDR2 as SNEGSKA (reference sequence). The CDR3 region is CSASLLDTRYF. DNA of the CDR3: TGCAGTGCTAGCCTGTTAGATACGCGGTATTTT.

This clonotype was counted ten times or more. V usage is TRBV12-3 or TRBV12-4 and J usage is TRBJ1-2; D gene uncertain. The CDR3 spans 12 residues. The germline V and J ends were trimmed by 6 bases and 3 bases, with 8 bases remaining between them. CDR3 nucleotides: TGTGCCAGCAGCCAGACGGACTATGGCTACACCTTC. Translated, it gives CASSQTDYGYTF.

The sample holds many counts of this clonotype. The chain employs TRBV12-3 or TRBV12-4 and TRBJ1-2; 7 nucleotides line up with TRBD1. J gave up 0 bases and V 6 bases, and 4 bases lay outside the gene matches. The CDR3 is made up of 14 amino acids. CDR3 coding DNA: TGTGCCAGCAGCTCTGACAGGGCTAACTATGGCTACACCTTC. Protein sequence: CASSSDRANYGYTF.

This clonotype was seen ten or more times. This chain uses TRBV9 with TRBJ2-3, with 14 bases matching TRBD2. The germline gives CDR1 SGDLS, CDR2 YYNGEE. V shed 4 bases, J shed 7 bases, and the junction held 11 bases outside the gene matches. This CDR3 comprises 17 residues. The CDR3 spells CASSFAPTSGGGNTQYF. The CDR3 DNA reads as TGTGCCAGCAGCTTTGCTCCGACTAGCGGGGGGGGAAATACGCAGTATTTT.

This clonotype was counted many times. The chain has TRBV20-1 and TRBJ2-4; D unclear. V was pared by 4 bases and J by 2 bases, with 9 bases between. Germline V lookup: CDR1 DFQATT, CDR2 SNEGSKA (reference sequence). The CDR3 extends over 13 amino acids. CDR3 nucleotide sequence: TGCAGTGCTATTTGGGCGACCAAAAACATTCAGTACTTC. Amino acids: CSAIWATKNIQYF.

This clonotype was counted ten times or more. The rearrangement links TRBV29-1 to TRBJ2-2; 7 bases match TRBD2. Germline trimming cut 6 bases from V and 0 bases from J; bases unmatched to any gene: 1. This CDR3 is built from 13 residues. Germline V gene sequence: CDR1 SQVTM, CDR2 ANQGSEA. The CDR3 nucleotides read TGCAGCGTGCGGGGGTCGAACACCGGGGAGCTGTTTTTT. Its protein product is CSVRGSNTGELFF.

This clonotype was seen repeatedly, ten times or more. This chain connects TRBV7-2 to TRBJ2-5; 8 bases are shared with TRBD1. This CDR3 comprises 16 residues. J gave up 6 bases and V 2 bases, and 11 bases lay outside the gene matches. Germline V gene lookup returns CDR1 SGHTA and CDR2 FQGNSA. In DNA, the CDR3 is TGTGCCAGCAGCTTATTGTCGACAGGGGCAACGAAGACCCAGTACTTC. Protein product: CASSLLSTGATKTQYF.

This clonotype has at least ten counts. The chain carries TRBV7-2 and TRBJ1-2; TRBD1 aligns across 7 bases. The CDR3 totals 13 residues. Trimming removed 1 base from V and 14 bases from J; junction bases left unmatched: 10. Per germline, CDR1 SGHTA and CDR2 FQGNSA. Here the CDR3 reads CASSLEEGGARTF. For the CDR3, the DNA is TGTGCCAGCAGCTTAGAGGAAGGGGGCGCTCGGACCTTC. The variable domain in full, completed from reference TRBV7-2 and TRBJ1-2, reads GAGVSQSPSNKVTEKGKDVELRCDPISGHTALYWYRQSLGQGLEFLIYFQGNSAPDKSGLPSDRFSAERTGGSVSTLTIQRTQQEDSAVYLCASSLEEGGARTFGSGTRLTVV.

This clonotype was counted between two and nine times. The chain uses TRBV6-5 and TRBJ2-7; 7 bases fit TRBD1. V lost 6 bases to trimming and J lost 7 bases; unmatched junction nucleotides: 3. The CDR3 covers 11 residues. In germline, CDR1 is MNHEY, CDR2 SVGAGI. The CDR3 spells CASSQGVEQYF. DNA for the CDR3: TGTGCCAGCAGCCAGGGGGTGGAGCAGTACTTC.

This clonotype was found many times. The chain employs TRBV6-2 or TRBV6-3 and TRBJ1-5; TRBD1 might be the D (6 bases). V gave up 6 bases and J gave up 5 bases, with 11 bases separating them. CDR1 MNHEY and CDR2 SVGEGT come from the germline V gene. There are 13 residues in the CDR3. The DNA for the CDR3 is TGTGCCAGCAGGACGAGGGGGGATCAGCCCCAGCATTTT. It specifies CASRTRGDQPQHF.

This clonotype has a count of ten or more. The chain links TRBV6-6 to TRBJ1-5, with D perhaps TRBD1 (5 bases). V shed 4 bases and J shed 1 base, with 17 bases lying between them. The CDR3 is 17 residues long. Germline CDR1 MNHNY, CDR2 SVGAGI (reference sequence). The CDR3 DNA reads TGTGCCAGCAGTTCCCGCGCGGGGGGAGGAAGCAATCAGCCCCAGCATTTT. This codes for CASSSRAGGGSNQPQHF.

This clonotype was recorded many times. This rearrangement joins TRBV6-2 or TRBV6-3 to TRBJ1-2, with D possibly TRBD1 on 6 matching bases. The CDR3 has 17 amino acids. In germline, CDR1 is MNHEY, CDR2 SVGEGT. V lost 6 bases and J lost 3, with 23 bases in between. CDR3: CASRPPQLSGQYYGYTF. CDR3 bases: TGTGCCAGCAGACCACCACAACTTTCAGGACAGTACTATGGCTACACCTTC.

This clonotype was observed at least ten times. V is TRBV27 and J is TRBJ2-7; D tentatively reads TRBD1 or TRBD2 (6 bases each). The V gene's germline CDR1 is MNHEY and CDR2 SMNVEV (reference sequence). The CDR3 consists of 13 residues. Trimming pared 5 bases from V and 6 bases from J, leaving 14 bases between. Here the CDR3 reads CASSPLGGGEQYF. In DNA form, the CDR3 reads TGTGCCAGCAGTCCCCTTGGAGGGGGCGAGCAGTACTTC.

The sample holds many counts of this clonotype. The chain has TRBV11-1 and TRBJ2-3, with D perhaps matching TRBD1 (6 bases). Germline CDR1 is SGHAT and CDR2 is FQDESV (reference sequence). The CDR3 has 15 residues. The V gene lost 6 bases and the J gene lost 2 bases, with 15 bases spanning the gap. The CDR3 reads CASRVSGHNTDTQYF. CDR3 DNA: TGTGCCAGCAGGGTCTCGGGACACAACACAGATACGCAGTATTTT.

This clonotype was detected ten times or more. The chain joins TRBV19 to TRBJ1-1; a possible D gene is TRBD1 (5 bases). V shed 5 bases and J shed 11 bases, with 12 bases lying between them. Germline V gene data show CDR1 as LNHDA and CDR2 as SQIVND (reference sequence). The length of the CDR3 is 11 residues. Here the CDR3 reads CASSLGTSAFF. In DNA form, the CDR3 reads TGTGCCAGTAGTCTCGGGACGAGTGCTTTCTTT. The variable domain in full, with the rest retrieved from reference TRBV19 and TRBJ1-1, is DGGITQSPKYLFRKEGQNVTLSCEQNLNHDAMYWYRQDPGQGLRLIYYSQIVNDFQKGDIAEGYSVSREKKESFPLTVTSAQKNPTAFYLCASSLGTSAFFGQGTRLTVV.

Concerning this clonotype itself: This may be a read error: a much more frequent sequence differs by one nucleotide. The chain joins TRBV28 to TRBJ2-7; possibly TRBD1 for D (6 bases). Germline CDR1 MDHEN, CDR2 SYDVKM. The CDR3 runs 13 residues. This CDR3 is CASRSGQPYKQYF. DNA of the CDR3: TGTGCCAGCAGATCCGGACAGCCCTACAAGCAGTACTTC.

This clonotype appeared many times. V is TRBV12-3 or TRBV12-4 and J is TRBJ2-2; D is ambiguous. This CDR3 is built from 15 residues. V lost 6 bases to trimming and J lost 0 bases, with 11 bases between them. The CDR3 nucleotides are TGTGCCAGCAGACCCTGGGGAACGAACACCGGGGAGCTGTTTTTT. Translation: CASRPWGTNTGELFF.

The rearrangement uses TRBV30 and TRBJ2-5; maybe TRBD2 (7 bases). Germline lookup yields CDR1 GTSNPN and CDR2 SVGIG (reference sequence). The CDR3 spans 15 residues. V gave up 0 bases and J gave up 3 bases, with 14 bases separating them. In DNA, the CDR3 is TGTGCCTGGAGTGTAGGGGGGGGCTTGGAAGAGACCCAGTACTTC. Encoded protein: CAWSVGGGLEETQYF.

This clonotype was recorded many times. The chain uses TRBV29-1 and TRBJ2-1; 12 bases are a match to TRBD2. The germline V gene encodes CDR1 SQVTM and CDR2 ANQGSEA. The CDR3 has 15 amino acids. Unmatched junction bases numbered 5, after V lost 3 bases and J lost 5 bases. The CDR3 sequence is CSVESLAGGNNEQFF. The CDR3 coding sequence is TGCAGCGTTGAGTCCCTAGCGGGGGGGAACAATGAGCAGTTCTTC.

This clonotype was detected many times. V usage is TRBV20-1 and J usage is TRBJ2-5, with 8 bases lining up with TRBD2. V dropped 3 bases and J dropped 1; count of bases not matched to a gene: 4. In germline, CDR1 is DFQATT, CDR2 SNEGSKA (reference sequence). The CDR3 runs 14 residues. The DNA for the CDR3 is TGCAGTGCTAGGCGTACTAGCGGCCAAGAGACCCAGTACTTC. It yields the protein CSARRTSGQETQYF.

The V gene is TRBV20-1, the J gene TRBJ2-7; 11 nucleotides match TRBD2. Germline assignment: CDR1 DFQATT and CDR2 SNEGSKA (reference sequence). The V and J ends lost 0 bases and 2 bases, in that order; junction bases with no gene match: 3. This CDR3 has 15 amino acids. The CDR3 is CSARDRLAGTYEQYF. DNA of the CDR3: TGCAGTGCTAGAGACCGACTAGCGGGGACCTACGAGCAGTACTTC.

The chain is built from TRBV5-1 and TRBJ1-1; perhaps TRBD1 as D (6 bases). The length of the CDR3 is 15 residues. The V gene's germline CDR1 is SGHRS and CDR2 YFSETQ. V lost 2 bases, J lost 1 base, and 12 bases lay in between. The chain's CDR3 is CASSFTGRENTEAFF. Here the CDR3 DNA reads TGCGCCAGCAGCTTTACAGGGCGGGAGAACACTGAAGCTTTCTTT.

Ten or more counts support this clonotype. The CDR3: CASSPSGGSTEAFF. The CDR3 DNA reads TGTGCCAGCAGCCCATCAGGGGGAAGCACTGAAGCTTTCTTT. The V and J genes are TRBV11-3 and TRBJ1-1, with 7 bases fitting TRBD1. This CDR3 region has 14 residues. Germline V gene data show CDR1 as SGHNT and CDR2 as YENEEA. J gave up 4 bases and V 5 bases, and 7 bases lay outside the gene matches.

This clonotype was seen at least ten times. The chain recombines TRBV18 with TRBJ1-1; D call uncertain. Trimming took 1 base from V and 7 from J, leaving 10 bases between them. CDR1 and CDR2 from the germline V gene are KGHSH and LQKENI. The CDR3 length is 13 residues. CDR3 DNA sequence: TGTGCCAGCTCACCACAGGGTTGGGGTGAAGCTTTCTTT. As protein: CASSPQGWGEAFF.